This is a list of T cell receptor beta chains from one sample in a study of blood T cell repertoires in COVID-19. Profiled with immunoSEQ multiplex PCR; TCRdb holds only in-frame clones, not every one. The top ten clones hold 18% of a sample with about 200,000 clones, around 85% of them seen once. Input material: PBMCs or T cells enriched from blood (not recorded which). These TCRs come from a man aged 35 to 55 who had recovered from COVID-19. The CDR3 runs from the conserved cysteine through the conserved F or W. D genes are given only for firm matches. Where a row states a size, it is once, few, many or the class of an expanded clone; other rows omit it.

>TRBD2|TRBV6-4|TRBJ2-7|.
CASSLTSGSNEQYF
TGTGCCAGCAGTCTAACTAGCGGGAGTAACGAGCAGTACTTC
>TRBD2|TRBV2|TRBJ2-7|once
CASSEALAGGPYEQYF
TGTGCCAGCAGTGAGGCGCTAGCGGGAGGACCCTACGAGCAGTACTTC
>.|TRBV6-4|TRBJ1-1|.
CANSGTEKRDLRKTEAFF
TGTGCCAACAGTGGGACCGAAAAGAGGGATTTGAGGAAAACTGAAGCTTTCTTT
>TRBD1|TRBV2|TRBJ1-1|.
CASRGQYTEAFF
TGTGCCAGCAGGGGACAGTACACTGAAGCTTTCTTT
>.|TRBV28|TRBJ2-1|.
CASNSGFSYNEQFF
TGTGCCAGCAACAGCGGATTCTCCTACAATGAGCAGTTCTTC
>TRBD2|TRBV10-3|TRBJ2-7|.
CAISPQTSGGGNEQYF
TGTGCCATCAGCCCCCAGACTAGCGGGGGCGGCAACGAGCAGTACTTC
>TRBD2|TRBV28|TRBJ2-3|.
CASSWTSGRADTQYF
TGTGCCAGCAGTTGGACTAGCGGGAGGGCAGATACGCAGTATTTT
>.|TRBV4-1|TRBJ1-6|.
CASSQEGRRSTYNSPLHF
TGCGCCAGCAGCCAAGAGGGCAGGCGATCGACCTATAATTCACCCCTCCACTTT
>TRBD2|TRBV9|TRBJ2-3|.
CASSVGNSGMADTQYF
TGTGCCAGCAGCGTAGGGAATAGCGGGATGGCAGATACGCAGTATTTT
>.|TRBV29-1|TRBJ1-2|.
CSVGRGYGYTF
TGCAGCGTTGGAAGGGGCTATGGCTACACCTTC
>.|TRBV5-4|TRBJ2-2|.
CASSPPGVDTGELFF
TGTGCCAGCAGCCCCCCGGGAGTAGACACCGGGGAGCTGTTTTTT
>TRBD2|TRBV7-3|TRBJ2-7|.
CAKSGTHYEQYF
TGTGCCAAAAGCGGGACTCACTACGAGCAGTACTTC
>TRBD1|TRBV5-1|TRBJ1-1|.
CASSPKGTGVRTEAFF
TGCGCCAGCAGCCCAAAAGGTACAGGGGTGAGGACTGAAGCTTTCTTT
>.|TRBV7-2|TRBJ2-3|.
CASSLAREDTQYF
TGTGCCAGCAGCTTAGCGAGGGAAGATACGCAGTATTTT
>.|TRBV28|TRBJ1-1|few
CASKSGEKHTEAFF
TGTGCCAGCAAATCGGGGGAAAAGCACACTGAAGCTTTCTTT
>.|TRBV7-3|TRBJ2-1|.
CASSHGTSENNEQFF
TGTGCCAGCAGCCACGGGACTTCGGAAAACAATGAGCAGTTCTTC
>TRBD2|TRBV4-1|TRBJ2-1|.
CASSQGLASRSYNEQFF
TGCGCCAGCAGCCAGGGACTAGCGTCCCGCTCCTACAATGAGCAGTTCTTC
>.|TRBV7-9|TRBJ1-2|.
CASSFSGLGYTF
TGTGCCAGCAGCTTTTCAGGGTTAGGCTACACCTTC
>.|TRBV13|TRBJ2-1|.
CASTLPGLYNEQFF
TGTGCCAGCACCCTTCCGGGACTTTACAATGAGCAGTTCTTC
>TRBD1|TRBV5-6|TRBJ2-7|once
CASSRSTGGRVEQYF
TGTGCCAGCAGCCGTTCGACAGGGGGCCGAGTCGAGCAGTACTTC
>.|TRBV15|TRBJ2-7|once
CATSPSRGRDSYEQYF
TGTGCCACCAGCCCCTCGAGGGGGCGGGATTCCTACGAGCAGTACTTC
>TRBD1|TRBV11-3|TRBJ2-7|.
CASSPQDRVEQYF
TGTGCCAGCAGCCCCCAGGACAGGGTCGAGCAGTACTTC
>.|TRBV10-1|TRBJ2-7|.
CASSRTGGVGEQYF
TGCGCCAGCAGTAGAACAGGGGGGGTCGGCGAGCAGTACTTC
>.|TRBV14|TRBJ2-2|few
CASSQTGRGELFF
TGTGCCAGCAGCCAAACAGGGCGCGGGGAGCTGTTTTTT
>.|TRBV28|TRBJ2-7|.
CASSFSWQGDLYEQYF
TGTGCCAGCAGTTTCTCGTGGCAGGGTGACCTTTACGAGCAGTACTTC
>TRBD1|TRBV12-5|TRBJ2-7|.
CASGPGTGSHEQYF
TGTGCTAGTGGCCCAGGGACAGGGTCCCACGAGCAGTACTTC
>TRBD1|TRBV28|TRBJ2-7|once
CASSLWDRAYEQYF
TGTGCCAGCAGTTTGTGGGACAGAGCCTACGAGCAGTACTTC